One and the same sample provided the 23 T cell receptor beta chains below, sequenced in a study of tumor-infiltrating lymphocytes in primary liver carcinoma (TCRdb year 2017). Without any cell sorting, total RNA and DNA were co-extracted from about 21-30 mg of bulk tissue using the AllPrep DNA/RNA mini kit. These reads were obtained on an Illumina HiSeq 2500. Starting from around 500 ng total RNA, TCRbeta-specific cDNA was produced by reverse transcription with a constant-region primer and ProtoScript II reverse transcriptase. The TCRbeta libraries were prepared through three rounds of nested multiplex PCR following a slightly modified ARM-PCR procedure. Multiplex TRBV1-TRBV30 forward primers and a Cbeta reverse primer were used in the first two PCR rounds, each of which was run for approximately 10 cycles. TCRdb reprocessing: public reads trimmed at Q25 with fastp, clones called with MiXCR, in-frame beta chains kept. When rows share a CDR3 protein, they turn into one entry using the most common DNA and genes. In all, the sample holds roughly 120,000 distinct CDR3 sequences, and around 65% of those were seen once. 7.5% to 10% of the sample is in the top ten clones.

The sample consisted of tumor-adjacent normal liver tissue. The receptors originated from a woman aged 55-69 years with primary liver carcinoma and hepatitis B virus infection.

The V and J genes are TRBV6-5 and TRBJ2-1, with 10 bases fitting TRBD2. The CDR3 sequence is 15 residues long. Trimming cost V 9 bases and J 5 bases; bases outside gene matches: 10. Germline values: CDR1 MNHEY, CDR2 SVGAGI. CDR3 sequence: CASGHTSGVHNEQFF. Here the CDR3 DNA reads TGTGCCAGTGGTCATACTAGCGGGGTACACAATGAGCAGTTCTTC.

On this clonotype: A junction boundary mismatches the germline segment, possibly from a read error. The J gene is TRBJ2-5, the V gene TRBV5-4, with D tentatively TRBD1 (5 bases). The CDR3 has 15 residues. CDR1 SGHNT and CDR2 YYREEE come from the germline V gene (reference sequence). DNA of the CDR3: TGCGTCAGCAGCCCAACGGTAGGGGAAAGAGAGACCCAGTACTTC. Encoded protein: CVSSPTVGERETQYF.

Comments on this clonotype: The CDR3 carries no conserved terminal phenylalanine or tryptophan, so it likely arises from a read error. This sequence joins TRBV28 and TRBJ2-7; 10 bases align to TRBD2. Germline-derived CDR1 and CDR2 are MDHEN and SYDVKM. The ends lost 5 bases at V and 3 bases at J; junction bases unmatched: 4. This CDR3 region has 14 residues. The CDR3 DNA sequence: TGTGCCAGCAGTCACGTAGCGGGAGGCTACGAGCAGTACTAC. Translation gives CASSHVAGGYEQYY.

This clonotype was counted at least ten times. The chain carries TRBV28 and TRBJ2-7, with D tentatively TRBD1 (5 bases). Germline lookup yields CDR1 MDHEN and CDR2 SYDVKM. The CDR3 is 16 residues long. V was cut by 4 bases and J by 0 bases, with 16 bases left in between. CDR3: CASSWPVGQGSYEQYF. Here the CDR3 DNA reads TGTGCCAGCAGTTGGCCCGTGGGTCAGGGCTCCTACGAGCAGTACTTC.

In its sample, this clonotype was seen a few times. This may stem from a read error, because a much larger clone lies one nucleotide away. The rearrangement joins TRBV5-1 to TRBJ1-1, with no clear D. V was cut by 2 bases and J by 1 base, with 12 bases left in between. This CDR3 is 15 amino acids long. Germline CDR1 SGHRS, CDR2 YFSETQ. The CDR3 DNA is TGCGCCAGCAGCTTTTACGGCGGAGCGAACACTGAAGCTTTCTTT. Translated: CASSFYGGANTEAFF. The full variable domain, its missing parts supplied by reference TRBV5-1 and TRBJ1-1, is KAGVTQTPRYLIKTRGQQVTLSCSPISGHRSVSWYQQTPGQGLQFLFEYFSETQRNKGNFPGRFSGRQFSNSRSEMNVSTLELGDSALYLCASSFYGGANTEAFFGQGTRLTVV.

On this clonotype: The junction differs from germline at one of its ends, possibly a read error. The chain combines TRBV12-5 with TRBJ2-7, with TRBD2 matching over 12 bases. CDR3 length: 17 residues. Germline values: CDR1 LGHNT, CDR2 FRNRAP. CDR3 sequence reads: CASGLARTSGTSYEQYF. CDR3 DNA sequence: TGTGCTAGTGGTTTGGCCCGGACTAGCGGGACCTCCTACGAGCAGTATTTC.

For this clonotype: Just one base apart from a much larger clone, this may be a read error. The rearrangement uses TRBV12-3 or TRBV12-4 and TRBJ2-5; D uncertain. There are 11 residues in the CDR3. This chain's CDR3 is CASTLMGTQYF. The CDR3 bases are TGTGCCAGCACTTTAATGGGGACCCAGTACTTC.

Turning to this clonotype: The final CDR3 position lacks the conserved phenylalanine or tryptophan, pointing to a likely read error. J is TRBJ2-1 and V is TRBV12-3 or TRBV12-4; a possible D gene is TRBD2 (5 bases). The CDR3 runs 16 residues. This CDR3 reads CASSLDSLAVAHEQFL. The DNA for the CDR3 is TGTGCCAGTAGTTTAGATAGCCTAGCCGTAGCCCATGAGCAGTTCTTG.

A word on this clonotype: One end of the junction is discordant with germline, which a read error may explain. The chain recombines TRBV11-1 with TRBJ1-5; tentative D call: TRBD1 (5 bases). This CDR3 contains 16 residues. The germline CDR1 and CDR2 sequences are SGHAT and FQDESV (reference sequence). The CDR3 sequence is CASSQIPTGLNQPQHF. The CDR3 nucleotides read TGTGCCAGCAGCCAAATCCCAACAGGACTCAATCAGCCACAGCATTTT.

As regards this clonotype: The conserved final phenylalanine or tryptophan is absent from the CDR3, which likely points to a read error. The J gene is TRBJ2-3, the V gene TRBV29-1; the match to TRBD2 covers 8 bases. Trimming at V came to 8 bases and at J to 3 bases, leaving 10 bases not matched to a gene. This CDR3 region has 14 residues. CDR1 is SQVTM, CDR2 ANQGSEA, per germline. The DNA of the CDR3 is TGCAGCCACACTAGCGGAGGGGGTACAGATACGCAGTATGTT. This encodes CSHTSGGGTDTQYV.

A remark on this clonotype: Relative to the germline gene, one junction end is altered; a read error may explain this. The DNA for the CDR3 is TGTGTCAGCAGCAAAACTAGCGGAGGCTCCTACGAGCAGTACTTC. The encoded protein is CVSSKTSGGSYEQYF. The chain recombines TRBV6-5 with TRBJ2-7, with 8 bases fitting TRBD2. Per the germline V gene, CDR1 is MNHEY and CDR2 is SVGAGI. The CDR3 extends over 15 amino acids.

Remarks on this clonotype: Sequence at one end of the junction differs from germline and may be a read error. V is TRBV11-2 and J is TRBJ1-1, with D perhaps matching TRBD1 (5 bases). Germline CDR1 reads SGHAT; CDR2 reads FQNNGV. CDR3 length equals 18 residues. CDR3 bases: TGTGCTAACAGCCACCTCCCAGATATGACAGAATTAAACACCGAAGCTTTCTTT. This codes for CANSHLPDMTELNTEAFF.

The table lists this clonotype with many counts. The rearrangement uses TRBV6-8 and TRBJ1-2; D may be TRBD1 (6 bases). This CDR3 spans 15 amino acids. Trimming took 6 bases from V and 4 from J, leaving 18 bases between them. Germline values: CDR1 MNHGY, CDR2 SAAAGT. CDR3 in DNA: TGTGCCAGCAGCCCCCGGGACATACTGGTCTATGGCTACACCTTC. As protein: CASSPRDILVYGYTF.

This chain links TRBV29-1 with TRBJ2-2; 7 bases are shared with TRBD1. This CDR3 spans 15 amino acids. After removal of 3 bases from V and 3 bases from J, the junction contained 7 bases not matched to a gene. The germline gives CDR1 SQVTM, CDR2 ANQGSEA. Written as DNA, the CDR3 is TGCAGCGTTGATGTAGGGGGCTCGCACACCGGGGAGCTGTTTTTT. This sequence encodes CSVDVGGSHTGELFF.

As for this clonotype: This clone may be a read error of a much larger clone one base away. The chain couples TRBV28 to TRBJ1-1; D is uncertain. From germline, CDR1 is MDHEN and CDR2 SYDVKM. The CDR3 totals 12 residues. CDR3 nucleotide sequence: TGTGCCAGCAGTTTATTAGGTTTTGAAACTTTCTTT. Its translation is CASSLLGFETFF.

On this clonotype: Lacking the conserved final phenylalanine or tryptophan, this CDR3 likely reflects a read error. The limits of the CDR3 on the DNA are not certain, so only TCRdb's listed CDR3 is given. V usage is TRBV11-3 and J usage is TRBJ1-1; TRBD1 was called by the table and not checked on the DNA. The CDR3 length is 15 residues, termini included. In germline, CDR1 is SGHNT, CDR2 YENEEA. The CDR3 here is CASSPSRGLNTESFL.

Note on this clonotype: No conserved phenylalanine or tryptophan ends this CDR3, so it is likely a read error. The gene calls are TRBV11-3 and TRBJ2-3, with D hard to call. CDR1 SGHNT and CDR2 YENEEA come from the germline V gene. This CDR3 has 15 amino acids. The DNA of the CDR3 is TGTGCCAGCAGCCCTAACTGTGGGCACACAGATCCGCAGTATTAT. It codes for CASSPNCGHTDPQYY.

The rearrangement links TRBV9 to TRBJ2-7; no definite D call. CDR1 is SGDLS, CDR2 YYNGEE, per germline. The CDR3 has 15 amino acids. Trimming shortened V by 4 bases and J by 1 base, and 15 bases separated the two germline ends. The CDR3 region is CASSPVPLVSYEQYF. As DNA, the CDR3 is TGTGCCAGCAGCCCCGTCCCCCTAGTTTCCTACGAGCAGTACTTC.

This clonotype came up once. Mismatch with germline at one junction end may stem from a read error. The V call is TRBV4-2, the J call TRBJ2-1; D tentatively fits TRBD1 or TRBD2 (5 bases each). Germline CDR1 LGHNA, CDR2 YNFKEQ. This CDR3 spans 17 amino acids. The CDR3 DNA is TGTGCCAGCGGCCAAAGAGGGAAAGGGGTAATCTACAATGAGCAGTTCTTC. The encoded protein is CASGQRGKGVIYNEQFF.

The sample holds a few counts of this clonotype. The rearrangement joins TRBV5-1 to TRBJ2-2, with D perhaps matching TRBD1 (6 bases). Per germline, CDR1 SGHRS and CDR2 YFSETQ. The V end lost 2 bases, the J end lost 7 bases, and 12 bases lay between the germline ends. There are 14 residues in the CDR3. The CDR3 here is CASSFRQGNGELFF. CDR3 in DNA: TGCGCCAGCAGCTTCCGGCAGGGGAACGGGGAGCTGTTTTTT.

On this clonotype: This may stem from a read error, because a much larger clone lies one nucleotide away. The chain uses TRBV30 and TRBJ2-3, with 7 bases that match TRBD1. The CDR3 is 14 amino acids. CDR1 and CDR2 from the germline V gene are GTSNPN and SVGIG (reference sequence). The CDR3: CAASGGVETETQYF. The CDR3 bases are TGTGCCGCATCAGGGGGTGTTGAGACAGAAACGCAGTATTTT. Variable domain in full (rest from reference TRBV30 and TRBJ2-3): SQTIHQWPATLVQPVGSPLSLECTVEGTSNPNLYWYRQAAGRGLQLLFYSVGIGQISSEVPQNLSASRPQDRQFILSSKKLLLSDSGFYLCAASGGVETETQYFGPGTRLTVL.

As for this clonotype: A read error may account for a junction end that differs from germline. This sequence joins TRBV11-2 and TRBJ2-2, with TRBD1 identical over 7 bases. The CDR3 consists of 15 residues. Germline V CDR1 and CDR2: SGHAT, FQNNGV. The CDR3 sequence: CTSSFTTGFGGELLF. The DNA for the CDR3 is TGTACCAGCAGCTTTACGACAGGGTTTGGCGGCGAGCTGTTATTT. Drawing the rest from reference TRBV11-2 and TRBJ2-2, the complete variable domain is EAGVAQSPRYKIIEKRQSVAFWCNPISGHATLYWYQQILGQGPKLLIQFQNNGVVDDSQLPKDRFSAERLKGVDSTLKIQPAKLEDSAVYLCTSSFTTGFGGELLFGEGSRLTVL.

This clonotype was picked up a small number of times. An end of the junction does not agree with germline; a read error may underlie this. The V and J genes are TRBV11-2 and TRBJ2-1; TRBD2 matches at 10 bases. Germline CDR1 and CDR2: SGHAT and FQNNGV. The CDR3 covers 16 residues. The CDR3, as DNA: TGTGCCAGCAGCTCCGTCCCGCTAGCGGGAGTCGGCAAGCAGCTCTTC. Protein sequence: CASSSVPLAGVGKQLF. The entire variable domain, with the rest obtained from reference TRBV11-2 and TRBJ2-1, is as follows: EAGVAQSPRYKIIEKRQSVAFWCNPISGHATLYWYQQILGQGPKLLIQFQNNGVVDDSQLPKDRFSAERLKGVDSTLKIQPAKLEDSAVYLCASSSVPLAGVGKQLFGPGTRLTVL.